This T cell receptor beta chain was obtained from a study of glioma-infiltrating T cells. Trimming pared 5 bases from V and 4 bases from J, leaving 14 bases between. The CDR3 covers 13 residues. CDR1 is DFQATT and CDR2 is SNEGSKA in the germline V gene (reference sequence). This clonotype was recorded once. TCR alpha and beta CDR3 regions were amplified from RNA using iRepertoire nested multiplex PCR. MiXCR, run by TCRdb on the multiplex PCR reads, gives a single entry per CDR3 protein. The table records 16,000 or so distinct CDR3 sequences, 55% to 75% of them present only once. The receptor was isolated from a human donor with low-grade glioma or glioblastoma, undergoing nonglioma brain surgery, or in good health (not recorded which). The chain combines TRBV20-1 with TRBJ1-1, with D possibly matching TRBD1 (5 bases). The sequenced sample was glioma tissue, nonneoplastic brain tissue, or PBMCs (not recorded which). CDR3 in DNA: TGCAGTGCTCCAAAGGTGGGGGGCACTGAAGCTTTCTTT. As protein: CSAPKVGGTEAFF.